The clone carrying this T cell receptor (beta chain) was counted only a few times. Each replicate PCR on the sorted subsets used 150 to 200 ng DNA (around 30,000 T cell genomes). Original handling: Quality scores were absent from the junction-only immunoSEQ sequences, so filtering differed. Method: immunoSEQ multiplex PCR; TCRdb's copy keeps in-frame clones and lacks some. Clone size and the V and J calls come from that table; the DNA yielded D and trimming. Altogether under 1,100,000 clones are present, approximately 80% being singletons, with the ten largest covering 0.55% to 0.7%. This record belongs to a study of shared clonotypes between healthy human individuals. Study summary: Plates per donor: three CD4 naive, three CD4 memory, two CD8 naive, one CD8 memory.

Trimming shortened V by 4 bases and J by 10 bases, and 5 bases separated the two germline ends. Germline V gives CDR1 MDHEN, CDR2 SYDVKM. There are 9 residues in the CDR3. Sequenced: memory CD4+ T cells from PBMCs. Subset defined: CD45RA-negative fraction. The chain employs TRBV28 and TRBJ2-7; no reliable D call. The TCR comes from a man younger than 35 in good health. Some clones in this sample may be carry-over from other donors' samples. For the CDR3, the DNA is TGTGCCAGCAGTTCTGGCCAGTACTTC. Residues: CASSSGQYF.